This T cell receptor (beta chain) stems from a study of blood T cell repertoires in COVID-19. The wider study: PBMCs, B-cell-depleted T cells, or T cells provided the cDNA or gDNA that made up the material.

In this sample, this clone turned up once. Study processing details: The authors estimated nucleated cell counts from reference gene primer amplification. Assay used: immunoSEQ multiplex PCR; TCRdb lists only in-frame clones, some missing. V and J calls and clone size are those listed in that table; D and trimming were worked out from the DNA. The top ten hold approximately 2.4% of the sample, which has roughly 250,000 clones, approximately 91% seen once. CDR3 size: 17 residues. The study recruited people aged roughly 18 to 95 years across roughly 25 US areas. Assignment of participants to cohorts was predicated upon participant-reported clinical history.

J is TRBJ2-5 and V is TRBV21-1; the tabulated D call, TRBD2, remains unverified against the DNA. TRBV21-1 is classified as a pseudogene. The clonotype comes from a woman aged 40 to 50 with acute COVID-19. Sequenced input: PBMCs or T cells enriched from blood (not recorded which). The CDR3 coding sequence is TGTGCCAGCAGCAAAAAGCGGGGACCGGGTTACCAAGAGACCCAGTACTTC. This sequence encodes CASSKKRGPGYQETQYF.